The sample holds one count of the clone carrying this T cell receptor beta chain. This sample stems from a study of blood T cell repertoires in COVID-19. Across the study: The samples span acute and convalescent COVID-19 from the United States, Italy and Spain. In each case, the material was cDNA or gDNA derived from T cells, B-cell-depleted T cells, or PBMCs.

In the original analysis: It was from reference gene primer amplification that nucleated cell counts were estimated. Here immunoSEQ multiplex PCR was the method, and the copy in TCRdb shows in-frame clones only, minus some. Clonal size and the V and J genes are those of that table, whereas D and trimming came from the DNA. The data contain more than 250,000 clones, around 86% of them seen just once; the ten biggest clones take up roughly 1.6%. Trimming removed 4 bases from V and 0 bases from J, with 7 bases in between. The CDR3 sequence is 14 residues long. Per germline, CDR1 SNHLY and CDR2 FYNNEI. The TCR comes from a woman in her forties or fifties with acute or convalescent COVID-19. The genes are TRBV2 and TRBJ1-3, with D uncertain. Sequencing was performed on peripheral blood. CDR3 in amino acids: CASSGGSSGNTIYF. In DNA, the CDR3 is TGTGCCAGCAGTGGCGGAAGCTCTGGAAACACCATATATTTT.